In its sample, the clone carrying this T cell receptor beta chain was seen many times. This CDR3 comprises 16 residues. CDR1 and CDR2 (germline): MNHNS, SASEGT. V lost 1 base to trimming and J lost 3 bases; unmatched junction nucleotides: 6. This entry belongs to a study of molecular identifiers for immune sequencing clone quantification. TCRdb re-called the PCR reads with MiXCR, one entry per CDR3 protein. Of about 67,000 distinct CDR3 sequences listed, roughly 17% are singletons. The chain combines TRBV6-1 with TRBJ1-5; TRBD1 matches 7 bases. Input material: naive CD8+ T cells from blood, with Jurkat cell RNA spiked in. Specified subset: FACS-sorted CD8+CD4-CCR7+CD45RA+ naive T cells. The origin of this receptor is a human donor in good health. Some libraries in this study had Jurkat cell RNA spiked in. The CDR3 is CASSEVGTELNQPQHF. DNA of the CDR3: TGTGCCAGCAGTGAAGTTGGGACAGAGCTCAATCAGCCCCAGCATTTT.